A single sample is the source of the 12 T cell receptor beta chains below, sequenced in a study of blood T cell repertoires in COVID-19. Clones were read by immunoSEQ multiplex PCR, and TCRdb kept only the in-frame ones, dropping some. The sample holds some 290,000 clones, roughly 91% seen once. The sequenced sample consisted of peripheral blood. Receptor source: a woman aged 25 to 39 with COVID-19, enrolled during active disease.

The V gene is TRBV25-1, the J gene TRBJ1-5, with D possibly matching TRBD1 (5 bases). CDR1 MGHDK and CDR2 SYGVNS come from the germline V gene. This CDR3 spans 16 amino acids. V lost 7 bases and J lost 2, with 18 bases in between. The CDR3 reads CASTKGVILGNQPQHF. CDR3 DNA: TGTGCCAGCACCAAAGGGGTCATTCTCGGCAATCAGCCCCAGCATTTT.

The chain carries TRBV14 and TRBJ1-2; 8 nucleotides align to TRBD1. Unmatched junction bases numbered 11, after V lost 4 bases and J lost 4 bases. CDR3 length equals 16 residues. In germline, CDR1 is SGHDN, CDR2 FVKESK. The CDR3 region is CASSLTGTGLGYGYTF. The CDR3 DNA follows: TGTGCCAGCAGCCTCACCGGGACAGGACTTGGCTATGGCTACACCTTC.

In its sample, this clone was seen once. The J gene is TRBJ1-2, the V gene TRBV3-1 (or the pseudogene TRBV3-2); D is ambiguous. V lost 3 bases, J lost 5 bases, and 13 bases lay in between. The CDR3 length is 14 residues. CDR1 and CDR2 (germline): LGHDT, YNNKEL (reference sequence). As DNA, the CDR3 is TGTGCCAGCAGCCAGAGGGCCTTTGGGTATGGCTACACCTTC. It yields the protein CASSQRAFGYGYTF.

V gene TRBV18 combines with J gene TRBJ2-7, with 8 bases lining up with TRBD2. Per the germline V gene, CDR1 is KGHSH and CDR2 is LQKENI. The CDR3 is 15 amino acids. V gave up 2 bases and J gave up 5 bases; unmatched junction bases: 8. This CDR3 reads CASSPVGSGGNEQYF. In DNA form, the CDR3 reads TGTGCCAGCTCACCAGTTGGGAGCGGGGGTAACGAGCAGTACTTC.

The V gene is TRBV11-2, the J gene TRBJ2-3; 12 bases line up with TRBD2. The V and J ends lost 4 bases and 5 bases, in that order; junction bases with no gene match: 10. The V gene's germline CDR1 is SGHAT and CDR2 FQNNGV. This CDR3 contains 17 residues. The CDR3 is CASSSRLAGETGDTQYF. CDR3 coding DNA: TGTGCCAGCAGCTCACGACTAGCGGGGGAGACAGGAGATACGCAGTATTTT. The complete variable domain, with remaining parts taken from reference TRBV11-2 and TRBJ2-3, reads EAGVAQSPRYKIIEKRQSVAFWCNPISGHATLYWYQQILGQGPKLLIQFQNNGVVDDSQLPKDRFSAERLKGVDSTLKIQPAKLEDSAVYLCASSSRLAGETGDTQYFGPGTRLTVL.

The rearrangement uses TRBV28 and TRBJ1-4; D uncertain. The CDR3 is made up of 14 amino acids. Germline loops: CDR1 MDHEN, CDR2 SYDVKM. Trimming shortened V by 3 bases and J by 8 bases, and 13 bases separated the two germline ends. This chain's CDR3 is CASSLQATREKLFF. The CDR3 DNA sequence: TGTGCCAGCAGTTTGCAGGCGACGAGAGAAAAACTGTTTTTT.

V usage is TRBV21-1 and J usage is TRBJ1-2. TRBV21-1 constitutes a pseudogene. This CDR3 region has 16 residues. The CDR3 region has the DNA TGTGCCAGCAGCAAAGAAGAGGAAAAACTACTCTATGGCTACACCTTC. This codes for CASSKEEEKLLYGYTF.

The chain recombines TRBV18 with TRBJ2-7, with TRBD2 identical over 10 bases. With V trimmed by 3 bases and J by 6 bases, 14 bases remained unmatched. The CDR3 is 17 residues long. Germline V gene data show CDR1 as KGHSH and CDR2 as LQKENI. The CDR3 here is CASSPDSTILAGSEQYF. The CDR3 bases are TGTGCCAGCTCACCCGACTCCACTATACTAGCGGGGAGCGAGCAGTACTTC.

This clone was detected once. V gene TRBV7-2 combines with J gene TRBJ2-2; 7 bases agree with TRBD2. Germline assignment: CDR1 SGHTA and CDR2 FQGNSA. Germline trimming cut 8 bases from V and 5 bases from J; bases unmatched to any gene: 8. The CDR3 extends over 14 amino acids. The CDR3: CASSTGGFTGELFF. The CDR3, as DNA: TGTGCCAGCTCAACCGGGGGGTTTACCGGGGAGCTGTTTTTT.

The count of this clone is one. The chain is built from TRBV5-8 and TRBJ2-1, with TRBD2 matching 10 bases. The CDR3 consists of 16 residues. Germline values: CDR1 SGHTS, CDR2 YDEGEE. J was trimmed by 3 bases and V by 4 bases; bases with no gene match: 7. The CDR3 DNA sequence: TGTGCCAGCAGCCACAAGTCTAGCGGGGGCTACAATGAGCAGTTCTTC. Translated, it gives CASSHKSSGGYNEQFF.

The chain couples TRBV11-3 to TRBJ2-2; TRBD2 matches 7 bases. Per germline, CDR1 SGHNT and CDR2 YENEEA. The V and J ends lost 4 bases and 4 bases, in that order; junction bases with no gene match: 6. The CDR3 totals 15 residues. The CDR3 spells CASSSVGEGTGELFF. The CDR3 nucleotides read TGTGCCAGCAGCTCCGTCGGGGAGGGCACCGGGGAGCTGTTTTTT.

The chain is built from TRBV7-9 and TRBJ1-1, with D possibly TRBD1 on 6 matching bases. Germline V gene data show CDR1 as SEHNR and CDR2 as FQNEAQ (reference sequence). Trimming pared 2 bases from V and 5 bases from J, leaving 18 bases between. The CDR3 runs to 16 residues. The CDR3 sequence: CASSLLQGLYRTEAFF. In DNA, the CDR3 is TGTGCCAGCAGCTTATTGCAGGGGTTATATAGAACTGAAGCTTTCTTT. Drawing the rest from reference TRBV7-9 and TRBJ1-1, the complete variable domain is DTGVSQNPRHKITKRGQNVTFRCDPISEHNRLYWYRQTLGQGPEFLTYFQNEAQLEKSRLLSDRFSAERPKGSFSTLEIQRTEQGDSAMYLCASSLLQGLYRTEAFFGQGTRLTVV.